These T cell receptor beta chains were read from a single sample in a study of identical twins. Via MiXCR, TCRdb re-called the 5' RACE reads, giving one row per CDR3 protein. The sample lists approximately 700,000 distinct CDR3 sequences, 15% to 20% occurring once. The sample was also linked to a second study, of T cells expressing NK-cell markers.

Sequenced material: PBMCs. The source of these receptors is a woman between 18 and 29 years old in good health. CDR3s include the opening cysteine and the closing phenylalanine or tryptophan. A D gene is named only where the DNA matches it firmly.

j_call: TRBJ2-5
d_call: TRBD2
v_call: TRBV15
cdr3_aa: CATSRGTSLVGETQYF

j_call: TRBJ2-1
d_call: .
v_call: TRBV29-1
cdr3_aa: CSVDQSSAQFF

j_call: TRBJ1-2
d_call: .
v_call: TRBV12-3/TRBV12-4
cdr3_aa: CAIAGPLSGYGYTF

j_call: TRBJ2-3
d_call: .
v_call: TRBV7-2
cdr3_aa: CASSEYLALTQYF

j_call: TRBJ2-7
d_call: TRBD2
v_call: TRBV6-2/TRBV6-3
cdr3_aa: CASSYWSLAGLYEQYF

j_call: TRBJ2-2
d_call: TRBD1
v_call: TRBV20-1
cdr3_aa: CSAREGTGARTGELFF

j_call: TRBJ2-2
d_call: TRBD2
v_call: TRBV4-1
cdr3_aa: CASSQEAGVAELFF

j_call: TRBJ1-5
d_call: .
v_call: TRBV12-3/TRBV12-4
cdr3_aa: CASRLAGTSNQPQHF

j_call: TRBJ2-5
d_call: .
v_call: TRBV20-1
cdr3_aa: CSAHLQSGETQYF

j_call: TRBJ2-1
d_call: .
v_call: TRBV19
cdr3_aa: CASTPMGGGNNEQFF

j_call: TRBJ2-3
d_call: .
v_call: TRBV20-1
cdr3_aa: CSAGVFGGNTDTQYF

j_call: TRBJ2-1
d_call: TRBD2
v_call: TRBV6-5
cdr3_aa: CASSYPTLAGENEQFF

j_call: TRBJ2-5
d_call: .
v_call: TRBV5-1
cdr3_aa: CASSGRRARETQYF

j_call: TRBJ1-2
d_call: .
v_call: TRBV12-3/TRBV12-4
cdr3_aa: CASTDRFGGYTF

j_call: TRBJ1-1
d_call: .
v_call: TRBV7-2
cdr3_aa: CASSLGPSGPEAFF

j_call: TRBJ2-1
d_call: TRBD2
v_call: TRBV19
cdr3_aa: CASSKTSGGARKQFF

j_call: TRBJ2-7
d_call: .
v_call: TRBV12-3/TRBV12-4
cdr3_aa: CASSLLASVEQYF